These 20 T cell receptor beta chains originate from one sample sequenced in a study of T cell clonality in common variable immunodeficiency. Clones were sequenced by immunoSEQ multiplex PCR, and TCRdb holds only the in-frame ones, with some missing. The sample yields about 34,000 clones, without any singletons. Sequenced input: peripheral blood mononuclear cells. These receptors were collected from a person aged 18-70 years in good health.

This clone was recorded many times. The sequenced part of the CDR3 DNA is TGTGCCAGTAGTATCAGTCAAGGGAATTCACCC. Residues: CASSISQGNSP. The entire CDR3 reads CASSISQGNSPLHF. V usage is TRBV19 and J usage is TRBJ1-6; D uncertain. The sequence runs out 3 residues before the end of the CDR3; the remainder is reconstructed from the germline J gene. The CDR3 has 14 residues. Germline CDR1 is LNHDA and CDR2 is SQIVND (reference sequence). V gave up 3 bases and J gave up 7 bases, with 10 bases separating them.

This clone showed up many times. Coverage ceases 3 residues before the CDR3 finishes, and the germline J gene fills in the end. This chain joins TRBV20-1 and TRBJ2-1; 7 bases fit TRBD2. The CDR3 covers 18 residues. From germline, CDR1 is DFQATT and CDR2 SNEGSKA (reference sequence). V lost 0 bases to trimming and J lost 0 bases; unmatched junction nucleotides: 11. Here the CDR3 reads CSARDNRRGGSSYNEQFF. The sequenced part of the CDR3 DNA is TGCAGTGCTAGAGATAATCGGAGAGGCGGGAGCTCCTACAATGAG.

This clone has at least ten counts. The read ends 3 residues shy of where the CDR3 ends; the end is completed using the germline J gene. The rearrangement links TRBV28 to TRBJ2-7; D perhaps matches TRBD1 (6 bases). CDR1 and CDR2 from the germline V gene are MDHEN and SYDVKM. The CDR3 spans 15 residues. With 3 bases removed from V and 1 base from J, the gap between germline ends came to 13 bases. The CDR3 bases that were read are TGTGCCAGCAGTTTTATGGGTACAGGGTCCTACGAG. This sequence encodes CASSFMGTGSYE. The full CDR3 sequence reads CASSFMGTGSYEQYF.

In this sample, this clone turned up many times. The read terminates 3 residues before the CDR3 end, so the remaining end is supplied by the germline J gene. The chain is built from TRBV20-1 and TRBJ2-5, with 7 bases identical to TRBD1. Germline V gene sequence: CDR1 DFQATT, CDR2 SNEGSKA (reference sequence). The CDR3 is made up of 15 amino acids. V dropped 0 bases and J dropped 2; count of bases not matched to a gene: 6. CDR3 sequence reads: CSARDIGTVQETQYF. The sequenced CDR3 bases are TGCAGTGCTAGAGATATTGGGACAGTTCAAGAGACC.

This clone occurred many times. CDR3 region: CASSHSGGASSYNEQFF. The sequenced CDR3 bases are TGTGCCAGCAGCCATTCCGGGGGGGCGAGCTCCTACAATGAG. The rearrangement uses TRBV9 and TRBJ2-1, with 8 bases identical to TRBD2. The CDR3 end is not reached by the read, which stops 3 residues before it; the germline J gene fills it in. This CDR3 comprises 17 residues. V trimming: 4 bases; J trimming: 0 bases; junction bases outside the gene matches: 9. Germline CDR1 is SGDLS and CDR2 is YYNGEE.

This clone has a count of ten or more. The read ends 3 residues shy of where the CDR3 ends; the end is completed using the germline J gene. V gene TRBV7-2 combines with J gene TRBJ2-1; weak D call: TRBD1 (5 bases). Per germline, CDR1 SGHTA and CDR2 FQGNSA. Trimming left V 2 bases short and J 5 bases short, with 7 bases between. The CDR3 is made up of 13 amino acids. Incomplete CDR3 DNA: TGTGCCAGCAGCTTAAGCAGGGACAATGAG. It translates to CASSLSRDNE. The CDR3 reads in full as CASSLSRDNEQFF. Filled out from reference TRBV7-2 and TRBJ2-1, the complete variable domain reads GAGVSQSPSNKVTEKGKDVELRCDPISGHTALYWYRQSLGQGLEFLIYFQGNSAPDKSGLPSDRFSAERTGGSVSTLTIQRTQQEDSAVYLCASSLSRDNEQFFGPGTRLTVL.

The table lists this clone with many counts. The CDR3 is cut off 3 residues early in the read; its end comes from the germline J gene. The V and J genes are TRBV30 and TRBJ2-7; D unresolved. The CDR3 is 11 amino acids. Trimming pared 5 bases from V and 5 bases from J, leaving 10 bases between. Germline V lookup: CDR1 GTSNPN, CDR2 SVGIG (reference sequence). The CDR3 is CAWADLNEQYF. CDR3 bases read: TGTGCCTGGGCTGACTTAAACGAG.

This clone occurred many times. The read ends 3 residues early relative to the CDR3; the germline J gene fills the gap. The chain uses TRBV5-4 and TRBJ1-2, with D unresolved. The CDR3 contains 14 residues. V lost 2 bases and J lost 2, with 10 bases in between. Germline V gives CDR1 SGHNT, CDR2 YYREEE (reference sequence). The CDR3 loop is CASSFGIENYGYTF. The sequenced part of the CDR3 DNA is TGTGCCAGCAGCTTTGGCATCGAGAACTATGGC.

Details on this clone: The DNA ends 3 residues before the CDR3 does, and the rest of the CDR3 is filled in from the germline J gene. The chain uses TRBV18 and TRBJ2-2, with TRBD2 matching 11 bases. Trimming cost V 3 bases and J 7 bases; bases outside gene matches: 7. The CDR3 has 16 amino acids. The V gene's germline CDR1 is KGHSH and CDR2 LQKENI. CDR3 residues: CASSPFGTSGGGELFF. Incomplete CDR3 DNA: TGTGCCAGCTCACCTTTCGGGACTAGCGGAGGCGGGGAG.

Ten or more counts support this clone. The CDR3 DNA, read in part, is TGTGCCAGTACCCGCGGGACTAGCGGGAGCGGACTCAATGAG. Protein product: CASTRGTSGSGLNE. The entire CDR3 protein reads CASTRGTSGSGLNEQFF. This sequence joins TRBV19 and TRBJ2-1, with 14 nucleotides matching TRBD2. The read terminates 3 residues before the CDR3 end, so the remaining end is supplied by the germline J gene. This CDR3 is built from 17 residues. The germline CDR1 and CDR2 sequences are LNHDA and SQIVND (reference sequence). V lost 7 bases, J lost 6 bases, and 11 bases stayed unmatched.

The table lists this clone with many counts. Coverage ceases 3 residues before the CDR3 finishes, and the germline J gene fills in the end. The chain recombines TRBV2 with TRBJ2-1, with 14 bases identical to TRBD2. CDR1 and CDR2 (germline): SNHLY, FYNNEI. Germline trimming cut 6 bases from V and 0 bases from J; bases unmatched to any gene: 7. There are 18 residues in the CDR3. The CDR3 DNA, read in part, is TGTGCCAGCAGGACCGGGACTAGCGGGAGTCTCTCCTACAATGAG. Its translation: CASRTGTSGSLSYNE. In full, the CDR3 is CASRTGTSGSLSYNEQFF.

This clone was detected ten times or more. The read halts 3 residues ahead of the CDR3 end, with the missing end drawn from the germline J gene. The rearrangement joins TRBV20-1 to TRBJ1-1; D remains unclear. Germline-derived CDR1 and CDR2 are DFQATT and SNEGSKA (reference sequence). The V gene lost 5 bases and the J gene lost 5 bases, with 18 bases spanning the gap. CDR3 length equals 14 residues. The sequenced CDR3 bases are TGCAGTGCTGCACTCCGGAGGAGGGCAACTGAA. Translated: CSAALRRRATE. The whole CDR3 sequence reads CSAALRRRATEAFF.

Comments on this clone: The read terminates 3 residues ahead of where the CDR3 ends, so the germline J gene completes it. This chain links TRBV6-8 with TRBJ2-1; 7 bases are a match to TRBD2. J gave up 4 bases and V 4 bases, and 10 bases lay outside the gene matches. The CDR3 covers 16 residues. The germline V gene has CDR1 MNHGY and CDR2 SAAAGT. Partial CDR3 DNA: TGTGCCAGCAGTTCCCTTGCGGGAGAAGCTTACAATGAG. This sequence encodes CASSSLAGEAYNE. The entire CDR3 reads CASSSLAGEAYNEQFF.

This clone was seen ten or more times. The read terminates 3 residues ahead of where the CDR3 ends, so the germline J gene completes it. V gene TRBV24-1 combines with J gene TRBJ2-1; 12 nucleotides align to TRBD2. The CDR3 totals 16 residues. In germline, CDR1 is KGHDR, CDR2 SFDVKD. The junction had 5 bases not matched to a gene; V was cut back by 5 bases and J by 4 bases. The CDR3 here is CATSVLTSGGYNEQFF. The CDR3 DNA, read in part, is TGTGCCACCAGTGTCCTGACTAGCGGGGGTTACAATGAG.

This clone was counted between two and nine times. Coverage ceases 3 residues before the CDR3 finishes, and the germline J gene fills in the end. V and J are TRBV2 and TRBJ1-1, with 7 bases matching TRBD1. This CDR3 is built from 17 residues. The junction had 17 bases not matched to a gene; V was cut back by 7 bases and J by 3 bases. Germline CDR1 is SNHLY and CDR2 is FYNNEI. The part of the CDR3 DNA that was read is TGTGCCAGCAAGGTTGGCGTTACAGGGGTGGGTGACACTGAA. Protein: CASKVGVTGVGDTE. The whole CDR3 region reads CASKVGVTGVGDTEAFF.

Note on this clone: The read ends 3 residues shy of where the CDR3 ends; the end is completed using the germline J gene. This chain joins TRBV11-1 and TRBJ1-1; 7 positions match TRBD1. Germline values: CDR1 SGHAT, CDR2 FQDESV (reference sequence). The junction had 2 bases not matched to a gene; V was cut back by 0 bases and J by 1 base. This CDR3 is 15 amino acids long. The CDR3 sequence: CASSLAPGGNTEAFF. CDR3 DNA (partial): TGTGCCAGCAGCTTAGCGCCAGGGGGGAACACTGAA.

There are many counts of this clone. The CDR3 is cut off 3 residues early in the read; its end comes from the germline J gene. V and J are TRBV5-4 and TRBJ1-1; D is possibly TRBD1 (6 bases). Per the germline V gene, CDR1 is SGHNT and CDR2 is YYREEE (reference sequence). The CDR3 runs to 13 residues. V was trimmed by 0 bases and J by 3 bases, leaving 6 bases between them. The sequenced part of the CDR3 DNA is TGTGCCAGCAGCTTGGACAGGGACACTGAA. It encodes CASSLDRDTE. The CDR3 in its entirety is CASSLDRDTEAFF. Full variable domain (missing parts from reference TRBV5-4 and TRBJ1-1): ETGVTQSPTHLIKTRGQQVTLRCSSQSGHNTVSWYQQALGQGPQFIFQYYREEENGRGNFPPRFSGLQFPNYSSELNVNALELDDSALYLCASSLDRDTEAFFGQGTRLTVV.

There are many counts of this clone. The observed sequence ends 3 residues before the CDR3 terminus, with the missing tail filled in from the germline J gene. This rearrangement joins TRBV5-4 to TRBJ2-5; tentative D call: TRBD2 (7 bases). Trimming removed 1 base from V and 2 bases from J, with 9 bases in between. Germline V gene sequence: CDR1 SGHNT, CDR2 YYREEE (reference sequence). The CDR3 covers 14 residues. This chain's CDR3 is CASSLRGGQETQYF. Incomplete CDR3 DNA: TGTGCCAGCAGCTTGAGGGGGGGACAAGAGACC.

Many counts were recorded for this clone. The missing CDR3 end, 3 residues past where the read stops, is filled in from the germline J gene. V usage is TRBV29-1 and J usage is TRBJ2-6, with 7 positions matching TRBD1. This CDR3 spans 14 amino acids. The germline V gene encodes CDR1 SQVTM and CDR2 ANQGSEA. J gave up 0 bases and V 6 bases, and 2 bases lay outside the gene matches. The CDR3 bases that were read are TGCAGCGTGGGACAGTCCTCTGGGGCCAACGTC. Amino acid sequence: CSVGQSSGANV. The entire CDR3 sequence reads CSVGQSSGANVLTF.

At least ten counts were recorded for this clone. The CDR3 loop is CASSLIPGQGRNQPQHF. The part of the CDR3 DNA that was read is TGTGCCAGTAGCCTCATCCCCGGACAGGGGCGGAATCAGCCC. The J gene is TRBJ1-5, the V gene TRBV19, with TRBD1 identical over 9 bases. Coverage ceases 3 residues before the CDR3 finishes, and the germline J gene fills in the end. This CDR3 region has 17 residues. Germline CDR1 is LNHDA and CDR2 is SQIVND (reference sequence). The V and J ends lost 6 bases and 4 bases, in that order; junction bases with no gene match: 13.